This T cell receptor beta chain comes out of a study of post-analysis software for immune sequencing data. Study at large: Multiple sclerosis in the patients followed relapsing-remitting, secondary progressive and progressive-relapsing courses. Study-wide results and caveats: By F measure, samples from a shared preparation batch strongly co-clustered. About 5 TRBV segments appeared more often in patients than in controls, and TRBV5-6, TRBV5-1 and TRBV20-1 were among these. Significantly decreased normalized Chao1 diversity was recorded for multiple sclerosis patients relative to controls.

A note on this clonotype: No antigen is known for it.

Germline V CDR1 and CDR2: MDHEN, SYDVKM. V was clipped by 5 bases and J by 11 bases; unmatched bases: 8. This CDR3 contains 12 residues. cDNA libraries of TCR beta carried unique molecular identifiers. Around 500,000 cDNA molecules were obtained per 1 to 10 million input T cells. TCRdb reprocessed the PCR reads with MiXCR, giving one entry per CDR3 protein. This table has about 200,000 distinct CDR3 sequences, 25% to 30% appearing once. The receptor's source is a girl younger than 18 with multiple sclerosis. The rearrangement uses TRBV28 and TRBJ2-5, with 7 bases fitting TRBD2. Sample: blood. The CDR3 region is CASSLQGSGQYF. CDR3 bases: TGTGCCAGCAGTCTCCAGGGTAGCGGGCAGTACTTC.